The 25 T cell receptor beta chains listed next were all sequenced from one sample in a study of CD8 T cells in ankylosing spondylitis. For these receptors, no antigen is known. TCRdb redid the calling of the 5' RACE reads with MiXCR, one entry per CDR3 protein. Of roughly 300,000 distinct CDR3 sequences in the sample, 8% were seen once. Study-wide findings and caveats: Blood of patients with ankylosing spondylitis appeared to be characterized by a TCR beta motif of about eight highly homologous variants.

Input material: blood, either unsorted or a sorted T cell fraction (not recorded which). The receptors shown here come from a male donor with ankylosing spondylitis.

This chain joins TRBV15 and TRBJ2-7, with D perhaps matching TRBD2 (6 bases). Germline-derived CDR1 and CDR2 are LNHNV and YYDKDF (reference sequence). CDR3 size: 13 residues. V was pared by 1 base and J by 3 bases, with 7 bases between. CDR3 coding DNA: TGTGCCACCAGCAGAGCGGGAGTCTACGAGCAGTACTTC. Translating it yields CATSRAGVYEQYF.

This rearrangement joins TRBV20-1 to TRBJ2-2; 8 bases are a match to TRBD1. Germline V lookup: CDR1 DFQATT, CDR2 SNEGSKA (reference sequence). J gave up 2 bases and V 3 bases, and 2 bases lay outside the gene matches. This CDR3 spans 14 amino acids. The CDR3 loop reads CSASGQGNTGELFF. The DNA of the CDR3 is TGCAGTGCTAGCGGACAGGGAAACACCGGGGAGCTGTTTTTT.

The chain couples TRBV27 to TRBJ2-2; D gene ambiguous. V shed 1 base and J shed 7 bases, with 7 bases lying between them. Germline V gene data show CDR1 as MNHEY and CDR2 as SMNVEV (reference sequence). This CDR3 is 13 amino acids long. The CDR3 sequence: CASSLYSYGELFF. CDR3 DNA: TGTGCCAGCAGTTTATATTCCTACGGGGAGCTGTTTTTT.

The CDR3 loop is CASSLGSRSNQPQYF. The CDR3 DNA is TGTGCCAGCAGCTTAGGAAGCAGAAGCAATCAGCCCCAGTATTTT. The chain is built from TRBV7-2 and TRBJ1-5; D gene uncertain. The J call may be in error: the DNA end matches TRBJ2-3 better. The CDR3 covers 15 residues. Germline loops: CDR1 SGHTA, CDR2 FQGNSA.

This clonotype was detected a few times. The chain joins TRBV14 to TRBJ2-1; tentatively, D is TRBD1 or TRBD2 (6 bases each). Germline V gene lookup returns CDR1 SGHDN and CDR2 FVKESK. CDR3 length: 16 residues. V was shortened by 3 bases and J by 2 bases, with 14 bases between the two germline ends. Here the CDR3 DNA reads TGTGCCAGCAGCCAGGGGGGCCCTATGACCTACAATGAGCAGTTCTTC. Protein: CASSQGGPMTYNEQFF.

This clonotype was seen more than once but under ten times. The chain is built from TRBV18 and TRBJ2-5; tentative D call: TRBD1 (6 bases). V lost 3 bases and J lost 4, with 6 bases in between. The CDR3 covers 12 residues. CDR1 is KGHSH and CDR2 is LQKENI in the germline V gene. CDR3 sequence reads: CASSPGAETQYF. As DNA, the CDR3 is TGTGCCAGCTCACCGGGGGCAGAGACCCAGTACTTC.

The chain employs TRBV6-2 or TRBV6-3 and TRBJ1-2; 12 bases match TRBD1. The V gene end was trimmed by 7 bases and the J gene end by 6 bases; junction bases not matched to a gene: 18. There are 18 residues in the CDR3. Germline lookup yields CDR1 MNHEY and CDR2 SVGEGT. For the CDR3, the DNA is TGTGCCAGCACTCGACCTGAGGGACAGGGGGCGCGAAACAATGGCTACACCTTC. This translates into CASTRPEGQGARNNGYTF.

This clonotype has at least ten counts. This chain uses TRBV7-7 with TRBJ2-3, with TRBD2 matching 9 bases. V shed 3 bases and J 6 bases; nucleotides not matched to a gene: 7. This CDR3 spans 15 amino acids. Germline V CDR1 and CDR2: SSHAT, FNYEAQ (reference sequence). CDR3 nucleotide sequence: TGTGCCAGCAGCTTGGTAGCGGGAGAATTTGATACGCAGTATTTT. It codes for CASSLVAGEFDTQYF.

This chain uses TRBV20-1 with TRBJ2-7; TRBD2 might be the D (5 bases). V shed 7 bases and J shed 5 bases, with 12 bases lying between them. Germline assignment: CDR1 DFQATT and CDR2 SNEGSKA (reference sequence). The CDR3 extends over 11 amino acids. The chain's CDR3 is CSGTWGDEQYF. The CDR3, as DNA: TGCAGTGGCACTTGGGGAGACGAGCAGTACTTC.

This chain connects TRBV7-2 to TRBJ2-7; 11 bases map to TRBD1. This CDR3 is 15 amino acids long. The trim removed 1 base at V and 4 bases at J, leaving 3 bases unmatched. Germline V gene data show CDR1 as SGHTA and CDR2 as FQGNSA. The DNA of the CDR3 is TGTGCCAGCAGCTTAGTCGGGACAGGGGGATACGAGCAGTACTTC. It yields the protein CASSLVGTGGYEQYF. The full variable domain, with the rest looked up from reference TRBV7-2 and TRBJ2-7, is GAGVSQSPSNKVTEKGKDVELRCDPISGHTALYWYRQSLGQGLEFLIYFQGNSAPDKSGLPSDRFSAERTGGSVSTLTIQRTQQEDSAVYLCASSLVGTGGYEQYFGPGTRLTVT.

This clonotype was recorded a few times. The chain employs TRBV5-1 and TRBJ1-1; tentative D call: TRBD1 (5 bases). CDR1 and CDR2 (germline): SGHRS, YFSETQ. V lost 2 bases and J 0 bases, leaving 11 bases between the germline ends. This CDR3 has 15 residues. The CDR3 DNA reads TGCGCCAGCAGCTTTTTAGGGACCTTGAACACTGAAGCTTTCTTT. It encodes CASSFLGTLNTEAFF. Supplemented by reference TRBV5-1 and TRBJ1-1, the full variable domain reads KAGVTQTPRYLIKTRGQQVTLSCSPISGHRSVSWYQQTPGQGLQFLFEYFSETQRNKGNFPGRFSGRQFSNSRSEMNVSTLELGDSALYLCASSFLGTLNTEAFFGQGTRLTVV.

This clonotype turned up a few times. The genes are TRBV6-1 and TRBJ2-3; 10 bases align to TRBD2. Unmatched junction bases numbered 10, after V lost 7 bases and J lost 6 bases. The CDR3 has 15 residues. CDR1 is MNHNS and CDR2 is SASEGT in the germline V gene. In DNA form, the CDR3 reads TGTGCCAGCAACCCGCAGCGGGAGGGCCCCGATACGCAGTATTTT. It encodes CASNPQREGPDTQYF.

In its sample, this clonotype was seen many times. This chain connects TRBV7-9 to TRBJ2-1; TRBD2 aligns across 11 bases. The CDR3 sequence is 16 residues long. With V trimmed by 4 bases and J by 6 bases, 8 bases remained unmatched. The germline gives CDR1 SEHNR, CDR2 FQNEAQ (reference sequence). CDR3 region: CASSSPTSGIVNEQFF. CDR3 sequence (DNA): TGTGCCAGCAGCTCCCCGACTAGCGGGATAGTCAATGAGCAGTTCTTC.

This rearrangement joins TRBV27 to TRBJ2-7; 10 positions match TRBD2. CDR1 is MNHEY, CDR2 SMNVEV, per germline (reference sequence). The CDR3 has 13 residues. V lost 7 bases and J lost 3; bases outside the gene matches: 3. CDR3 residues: CASKLAGDYEQYF. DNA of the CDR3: TGTGCCAGCAAGCTAGCGGGAGACTACGAGCAGTACTTC.

The CDR3, as DNA: TGCGCCAGCAGCCAAGAAGGGACTAGCTTCTACGAGCAGTACTTC. This sequence encodes CASSQEGTSFYEQYF. J is TRBJ2-7 and V is TRBV4-3; 9 bases are shared with TRBD2. Germline assignment: CDR1 LGHNA and CDR2 YSLEER. The CDR3 has 15 amino acids. Trimming removed 0 bases from V and 3 bases from J; junction bases left unmatched: 3.

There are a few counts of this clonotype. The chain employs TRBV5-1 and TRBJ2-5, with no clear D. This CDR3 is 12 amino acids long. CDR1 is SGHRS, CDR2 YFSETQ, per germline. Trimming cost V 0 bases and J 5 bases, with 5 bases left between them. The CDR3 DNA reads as TGCGCCAGCAGCTTGGACATGGAGACCCAGTACTTC. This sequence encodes CASSLDMETQYF.

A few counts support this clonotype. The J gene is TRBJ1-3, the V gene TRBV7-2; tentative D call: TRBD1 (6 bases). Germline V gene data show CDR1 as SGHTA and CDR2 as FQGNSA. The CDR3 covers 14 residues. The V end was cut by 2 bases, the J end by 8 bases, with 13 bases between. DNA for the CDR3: TGTGCCAGCAGCTTACAGGGGAAGGAATACACCATATATTTT. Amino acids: CASSLQGKEYTIYF.

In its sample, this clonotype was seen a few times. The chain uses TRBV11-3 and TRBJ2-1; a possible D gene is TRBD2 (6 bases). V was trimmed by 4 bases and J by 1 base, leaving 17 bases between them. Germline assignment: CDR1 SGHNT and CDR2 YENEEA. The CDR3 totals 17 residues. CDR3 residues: CASSSGTSLRSYNEQFF. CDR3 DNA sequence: TGTGCCAGCAGCTCCGGGACTTCCCTGAGGTCCTACAATGAGCAGTTCTTC.

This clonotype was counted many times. As DNA, the CDR3 is TGCGCCAGCAGCCTTGGACTAGCGGGAGTTTACGAGCAGTACTTC. Its protein is CASSLGLAGVYEQYF. This chain joins TRBV4-1 and TRBJ2-7; TRBD2 agrees at 13 bases. CDR1 and CDR2 (germline): MGHRA, YSYEKL. The CDR3 covers 15 residues. J lost 4 bases, V lost 4 bases, and 4 bases had no gene match.

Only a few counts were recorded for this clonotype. The DNA for the CDR3 is TGCGCCAGCAGCTTTGCAAGGGGTACTGAAGCTTTCTTT. Translating gives CASSFARGTEAFF. The V call is TRBV5-1, the J call TRBJ1-1; D perhaps matches TRBD1 (5 bases). V lost 2 bases to trimming and J lost 5 bases, with 10 bases between them. CDR1 is SGHRS, CDR2 YFSETQ, per germline. This CDR3 contains 13 residues.

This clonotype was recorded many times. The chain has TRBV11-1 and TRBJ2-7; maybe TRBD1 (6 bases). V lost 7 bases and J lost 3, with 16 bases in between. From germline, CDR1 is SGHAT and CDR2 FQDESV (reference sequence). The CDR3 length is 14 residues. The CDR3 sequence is CASTSGQPHYEQYF. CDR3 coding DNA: TGTGCCAGCACTTCGGGACAACCCCACTACGAGCAGTACTTC. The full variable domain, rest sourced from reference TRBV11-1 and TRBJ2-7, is EAEVAQSPRYKITEKSQAVAFWCDPISGHATLYWYRQILGQGPELLVQFQDESVVDDSQLPKDRFSAERLKGVDSTLKIQPAELGDSAMYLCASTSGQPHYEQYFGPGTRLTVT.

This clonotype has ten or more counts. The CDR3 is CSVGTANQPQHF. In DNA form, the CDR3 reads TGCAGCGTTGGGACAGCAAATCAGCCCCAGCATTTT. The rearrangement links TRBV29-1 to TRBJ1-5; TRBD1 might be the D (6 bases). Trimming pared 4 bases from V and 4 bases from J, leaving 8 bases between. Germline V gene sequence: CDR1 SQVTM, CDR2 ANQGSEA. The CDR3 is made up of 12 amino acids.

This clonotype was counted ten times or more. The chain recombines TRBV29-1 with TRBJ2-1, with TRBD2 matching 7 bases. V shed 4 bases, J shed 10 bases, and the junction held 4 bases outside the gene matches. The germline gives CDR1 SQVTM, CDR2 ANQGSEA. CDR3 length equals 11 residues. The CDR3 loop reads CSVGLAEEQFF. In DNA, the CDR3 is TGCAGCGTTGGCCTAGCGGAAGAGCAGTTCTTC.

Written as DNA, the CDR3 is TGTGCCAGTAGTATCGAGGCCCACTATGGCTACACCTTC. Protein product: CASSIEAHYGYTF. The chain is built from TRBV19 and TRBJ1-2, with D unclear. This CDR3 spans 13 amino acids. Trimming shortened V by 3 bases and J by 3 bases, and 8 bases separated the two germline ends. From germline, CDR1 is LNHDA and CDR2 SQIVND (reference sequence).

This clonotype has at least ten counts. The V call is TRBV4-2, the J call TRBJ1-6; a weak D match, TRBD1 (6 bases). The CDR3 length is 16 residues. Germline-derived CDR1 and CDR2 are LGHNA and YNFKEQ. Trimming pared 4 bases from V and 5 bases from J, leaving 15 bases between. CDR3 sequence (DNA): TGTGCCAGCAGCCGACCCATGGCAGGGGATAATTCACCCCTCCACTTT. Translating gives CASSRPMAGDNSPLHF.